Listed below are T cell receptor beta chains from one sample, sequenced in a study of CD4 T cells in relation to SARS-CoV-2 and coronaviruses. These receptors' antigens are unknown. TCRdb keeps only in-frame clones here, not all; method: immunoSEQ multiplex PCR. Seen here are 38,000 or so clones, around 83% observed once, and the top ten hold 5.5% to 8.5%. Sequencing input: naive CD4+ T cells from PBMCs, cultured in vitro. The receptors were sampled from an adult with COVID-19. CDR3s include the opening cysteine and the closing phenylalanine or tryptophan. The D gene is left open where the match is weak. Part of the rows lack a size; the others show once, few, many or a class for expanded clones.

TRBJ2-3 NA once TRBV6-5 TGTGCCAGCAGTTACTACACAGGCTTAGCCACAGATACGCAGTATTTT CASSYYTGLATDTQYF
TRBJ1-2 NA NA TRBV5-4 TGTGCCAGCAGCTTGGAGACAGGTGTTGGCTACACCTTC CASSLETGVGYTF
TRBJ2-1 TRBD2 few TRBV5-1 TGCGCCAGCAGCCAGGACTGGGGGAGGGACAATGAGCAGTTCTTC CASSQDWGRDNEQFF
TRBJ1-2 NA few TRBV29-1 TGCAGCGTCACTAAGGGAATGGTTGAGGGCTACACCTTC CSVTKGMVEGYTF
TRBJ2-5 TRBD2 NA TRBV24-1 TGTGCCACCAGTCCGAGCGGGGCCGTCCAAGAGACCCAGTACTTC CATSPSGAVQETQYF
TRBJ1-3 TRBD1 NA TRBV5-6 TGTGCCAGCAGCCCCCCGGGACAGTTCTCTGGAAACACCATATATTTT CASSPPGQFSGNTIYF
TRBJ1-3 TRBD1 NA TRBV30 TGTGCCTGGAGAGATTCCCGGACAGGGTGGTCTGGAAACACCATATATTTT CAWRDSRTGWSGNTIYF
TRBJ1-2 NA NA TRBV9 TGTGCCAGCAGCCCAGTAGGTAAAGGGTTCGCCTATGGCTACACCTTC CASSPVGKGFAYGYTF
TRBJ2-7 NA NA TRBV7-2 TGTGCCAGCAGCTTCGTAAGCTACGAGCAGTACTTC CASSFVSYEQYF
TRBJ2-7 TRBD2 NA TRBV9 TGTGCCGGATACTCGACTAGCGCGAGCTCCTACGAGCAGTACTTC CAGYSTSASSYEQYF
TRBJ2-3 TRBD2 NA TRBV29-1 TGCAGCACTCGGACTAGCGGGAGTGATACGCAGTATTTT CSTRTSGSDTQYF
TRBJ2-1 NA NA TRBV2 TGTGCCAGCAGTTCCCCGGAGAGCCACAATGAGCAGTTCTTC CASSSPESHNEQFF
TRBJ2-7 NA NA TRBV19 TGTGCCAGTAACCGGACAGTAAACTTC CASNRTVNF
TRBJ1-2 NA once TRBV6-5 TGTGCCAGCACGGGGGGCTATGGCTACACCTTC CASTGGYGYTF
TRBJ2-1 TRBD1 few TRBV3-1/TRBV3-2 TGTGCCAGCAGCCAAGATGTGCCAGGGGGTTACAATGAGCAGTTCTTC CASSQDVPGGYNEQFF
TRBJ2-3 TRBD2 NA TRBV19 TGTGCCAGTAGTATAGATATTGCGGGACTAGCCCCAAGCACAGATACGCAGTATTTT CASSIDIAGLAPSTDTQYF
TRBJ2-6 NA NA TRBV21-1 TGTGCCAGCAGCAAGGTCGCCCTCTCTGGGGCCAACGTCCTGACTTTC CASSKVALSGANVLTF
TRBJ2-5 NA NA TRBV24-1 TGTGCCACCAGTGACCGGGGGGGAGGAGGCAGGGGGCGAGAGACCCAGTACTTC CATSDRGGGGRGRETQYF
TRBJ1-1 TRBD1 NA TRBV7-9 TGTGCCAGCAGCTATACAGGGGGAGGGACTGAAGCTTTCTTT CASSYTGGGTEAFF
TRBJ1-4 NA NA TRBV27 TGTGCCAGCAGTGGTCTGGGGATGGCTGAAAAACTGTTTTTT CASSGLGMAEKLFF
TRBJ2-1 NA NA TRBV27 TGTGCCAGCAGCCCCGCTCAAGAAGGAGAGCAGTTCTTC CASSPAQEGEQFF
TRBJ2-1 NA NA TRBV27 TGTGCCAGCAGTCGGGTGGGGAATGAGCAGTTCTTC CASSRVGNEQFF
TRBJ1-1 NA NA TRBV3-1/TRBV3-2 TGTGCCAGCAGCCCGTCTCTCTCCAGGACTGAAGCTTTCTTT CASSPSLSRTEAFF
TRBJ2-7 TRBD2 NA TRBV5-1 TGCGCCAGCAGCCTAAGGCAAAAAGGGACTAGCGGGAGTTTCTCCGACGAGCAGTACTTC CASSLRQKGTSGSFSDEQYF
TRBJ2-1 TRBD1 NA TRBV5-1 TGCGCCAGCAGCTTGGTTGCAGGGGGCTCCCCTCATGACAATGAGCAGTTCTTC CASSLVAGGSPHDNEQFF
TRBJ2-1 TRBD2 few TRBV9 TGTGCCAGCAGCGTAGGTTTAGCGGGAGGGCTCATCTTC CASSVGLAGGLIF
TRBJ2-3 TRBD1 NA TRBV29-1 TGCAGCGTTTACAGGGGACAGGGGATAGATACGCAGTATTTT CSVYRGQGIDTQYF
TRBJ1-5 NA NA TRBV19 TGTGCCAGTAGTATTTCCGGCGGAGATCAGCCCCAGCATTTT CASSISGGDQPQHF
TRBJ1-4 NA NA TRBV27 TGTGCCAGCAGTTTATCGTTTGGGTTGGGGGCAACTAATGAAAAACTGTTTTTT CASSLSFGLGATNEKLFF
TRBJ2-1 TRBD2 NA TRBV7-6 TGTGCCAGCAGCTGGCTAGCGGGATCCCCCCACAATGAGCAGTTCTTC CASSWLAGSPHNEQFF
TRBJ2-7 NA NA TRBV6-5 TGTGCCAGCAGTTACTCGGGGTCAGTTTCCCACGAGCAGTACTTC CASSYSGSVSHEQYF
TRBJ2-3 TRBD1 NA TRBV7-9 TGTGCCAGCAACCGACAGGGCAGCACAGATACGCAGTATTTT CASNRQGSTDTQYF
TRBJ1-3 NA NA TRBV28 TGTGCCAGCAGTTTGTGGGACCTTGAGAGCTCTGGAAACACCATATATTTT CASSLWDLESSGNTIYF
TRBJ1-5 NA NA TRBV28 TGTGCCAGCAGTTTGCCTTGGACGGTATCCCACAATCAGCCCCAGCATTTT CASSLPWTVSHNQPQHF
TRBJ1-6 NA NA TRBV20-1 TGCAGTGCGAGGCCAGCTTCACCCCTCCACTTT CSARPASPLHF
TRBJ2-1 TRBD2 once TRBV28 TGTGCCAGCAGACTAGCGGGAGGTGCAGCCAATGAGCAGTTCTTC CASRLAGGAANEQFF